These 20 T cell receptor beta chains share one sample of origin, sequenced in a study of T-cell reconstitution after alpha-beta-depleted transplantation in children. Preparation of the TCRbeta library involved a method that used unique molecular identifiers. TCRdb recomputed calls from the PCR reads with MiXCR, one row per CDR3 protein. The data hold about 1,000,000 distinct CDR3 sequences, with roughly 31% observed a single time. Sequenced here: PBMCs, mostly from graft donor cells, sampled 360 days after TCRalphabeta/CD19-depleted stem cell transplant. The origin of the receptors is a boy less than two years old who had a stem cell transplant for SCID, so the T cells may come from the graft donor.

J is TRBJ2-5 and V is TRBV7-6; D may be TRBD1 (6 bases). CDR3 length: 15 residues. V dropped 5 bases and J dropped 0 bases, with 13 bases sitting between them. Per the germline V gene, CDR1 is SGHVS and CDR2 is FNYEAQ. The CDR3 loop reads CASSTPTGYQETQYF. CDR3 sequence (DNA): TGTGCCAGCAGCACACCCACAGGGTACCAAGAGACCCAGTACTTC. The full variable domain, with the rest looked up from reference TRBV7-6 and TRBJ2-5, is GAGVSQSPRYKVTKRGQDVALRCDPISGHVSLYWYRQALGQGPEFLTYFNYEAQQDKSGLPNDRFSAERPEGSISTLTIQRTEQRDSAMYRCASSTPTGYQETQYFGPGTRLLVL.

In its sample, this clonotype was seen a few times. The chain couples TRBV6-1 to TRBJ1-2; TRBD1 matches at 8 bases. Trimming took 5 bases from V and 5 from J; bases not matched to a gene: 10. CDR3 size: 15 residues. Germline CDR1 MNHNS, CDR2 SASEGT. The CDR3 DNA is TGTGCCAGCAGTCGGAACAGGGGGGTTAGGTATGGCTACACCTTC. Translating gives CASSRNRGVRYGYTF.

CDR3 coding DNA: TGTGCCAGCAGTTACCGAACTACCGATACGCAGTATTTT. It codes for CASSYRTTDTQYF. The chain has TRBV6-2 or TRBV6-3 and TRBJ2-3; D is unclear. The germline CDR1 and CDR2 sequences are MNHEY and SVGEGT. V was trimmed by 2 bases and J by 6 bases, leaving 9 bases between them. This CDR3 spans 13 amino acids.

The chain couples TRBV4-2 to TRBJ1-1; D may be TRBD1 (5 bases). Germline values: CDR1 LGHNA, CDR2 YNFKEQ. The CDR3 runs 15 residues. V was shortened by 0 bases and J by 8 bases, with 16 bases between the two germline ends. The CDR3 spells CASSQESGGRGEAFF. CDR3 nucleotides: TGTGCCAGCAGCCAAGAAAGTGGGGGTAGGGGAGAAGCTTTCTTT.

The chain carries TRBV12-3 or TRBV12-4 and TRBJ2-1; TRBD1 or TRBD2 may be the D gene (5 bases each). Trimming took 1 base from V and 9 from J, leaving 13 bases between them. The CDR3 extends over 14 amino acids. The CDR3 coding sequence is TGTGCCAGCAGTTTAGTTGGGGGAGTAAGTGAGCAGTTCTTC. This translates into CASSLVGGVSEQFF.

The V call is TRBV12-3 or TRBV12-4, the J call TRBJ2-4; TRBD1 matches at 7 bases. J was trimmed by 4 bases and V by 5 bases; bases with no gene match: 5. CDR3 length: 14 residues. The CDR3 DNA follows: TGTGCCAGCAGTGCTACGGGACAGAAAAACATTCAGTACTTC. Protein sequence: CASSATGQKNIQYF.

The chain links TRBV5-1 to TRBJ2-6, with no clear D. The CDR3 is 18 amino acids. V lost 4 bases and J lost 2, with 19 bases in between. CDR1 is SGHRS, CDR2 YFSETQ, per germline. CDR3 in amino acids: CASSLGGVLRAGANVLTF. CDR3 nucleotide sequence: TGCGCCAGCAGCCTGGGTGGGGTGCTGAGAGCTGGGGCCAACGTCCTGACTTTC. The variable domain in full, completed from reference TRBV5-1 and TRBJ2-6, reads KAGVTQTPRYLIKTRGQQVTLSCSPISGHRSVSWYQQTPGQGLQFLFEYFSETQRNKGNFPGRFSGRQFSNSRSEMNVSTLELGDSALYLCASSLGGVLRAGANVLTFGAGSRLTVL.

The chain recombines TRBV7-9 with TRBJ1-5; TRBD1 might be the D (6 bases). The V end was cut by 6 bases, the J end by 10 bases, with 19 bases between. The CDR3 runs 14 residues. Germline lookup yields CDR1 SEHNR and CDR2 FQNEAQ (reference sequence). The CDR3 sequence is CASSSGTPNEPQHF. The CDR3 region has the DNA TGTGCCAGCAGTTCCGGGACACCCAACGAACCCCAGCATTTT. The full variable domain, in which reference TRBV7-9 and TRBJ1-5 provide the parts outside the CDR3, is DTGVSQNPRHKITKRGQNVTFRCDPISEHNRLYWYRQTLGQGPEFLTYFQNEAQLEKSRLLSDRFSAERPKGSFSTLEIQRTEQGDSAMYLCASSSGTPNEPQHFGDGTRLSIL.

Note on this clonotype: No conserved phenylalanine or tryptophan is present at the end of the CDR3, so a read error is the likely explanation. The V call is TRBV12-3 or TRBV12-4, the J call TRBJ2-1, with TRBD1 identical over 10 bases. The CDR3 runs to 14 residues. V lost 10 bases, J lost 6 bases, and 9 bases stayed unmatched. CDR3 amino acids: CATTPRDRGNEQFL. The CDR3 DNA is TGTGCCACCACTCCCCGGGACAGGGGCAATGAGCAGTTCCTC.

This clonotype was counted only a few times. V usage is TRBV18 and J usage is TRBJ2-4; 10 bases align to TRBD1. The CDR3 contains 13 residues. Germline CDR1 and CDR2: KGHSH and LQKENI. Germline trimming cut 5 bases from V and 8 bases from J; bases unmatched to any gene: 3. CDR3 amino acids: CASSGGTGDIQYF. The CDR3 DNA reads TGTGCCAGCTCAGGAGGGACAGGGGACATTCAGTACTTC.

The chain has TRBV4-2 and TRBJ2-1; 8 bases agree with TRBD2. From germline, CDR1 is LGHNA and CDR2 YNFKEQ. The V segment lost 0 bases and the J segment 5 bases; nucleotides outside the gene matches: 21. The CDR3 consists of 21 residues. The CDR3 reads CASSQERFSGGRLMDDNEQFF. The CDR3, as DNA: TGTGCCAGCAGCCAAGAGAGGTTCAGCGGGGGCCGTTTAATGGACGACAATGAGCAGTTCTTC.

The rearrangement uses TRBV12-3 or TRBV12-4 and TRBJ2-1, with D possibly matching TRBD2 (5 bases). Deletions cut 2 bases from V and 12 bases from J, with 14 bases between. The CDR3 runs to 13 residues. The CDR3: CASSLNRGEGQFF. Written as DNA, the CDR3 is TGTGCCAGCAGTTTAAATCGTGGAGAGGGGCAGTTCTTC.

This clonotype was observed a handful of times. This chain uses TRBV12-3 or TRBV12-4 with TRBJ2-3; 13 bases are a match to TRBD2. The CDR3 is 17 residues long. Unmatched junction bases numbered 4, after V lost 4 bases and J lost 0 bases. The CDR3 loop is CASSSPGLAGSTDTQYF. CDR3 bases: TGTGCCAGCAGTTCCCCGGGACTAGCGGGGAGCACAGATACGCAGTATTTT.

The gene calls are TRBV2 and TRBJ2-3; D remains ambiguous. The CDR3 extends over 13 amino acids. V shed 7 bases and J shed 5 bases, with 13 bases lying between them. Germline lookup yields CDR1 SNHLY and CDR2 FYNNEI. Here the CDR3 reads CASIGPGGDTQYF. CDR3 DNA: TGTGCCAGCATAGGCCCCGGCGGAGATACGCAGTATTTT. The complete variable domain, with remaining parts taken from reference TRBV2 and TRBJ2-3, reads EPEVTQTPSHQVTQMGQEVILRCVPISNHLYFYWYRQILGQKVEFLVSFYNNEISEKSEIFDDQFSVERPDGSNFTLKIRSTKLEDSAMYFCASIGPGGDTQYFGPGTRLTVL.

The rearrangement uses TRBV7-8 and TRBJ1-1; weak D call: TRBD1 (5 bases). The CDR3 is made up of 14 amino acids. From germline, CDR1 is SGHVS and CDR2 FQNEAQ. V gave up 1 base and J gave up 3 bases, with 9 bases separating them. CDR3 nucleotides: TGTGCCAGCAGCTTAGTTCTGGGGGACACTGAAGCTTTCTTT. It specifies CASSLVLGDTEAFF.

V and J are TRBV23-1 and TRBJ1-5; D might be TRBD1 (6 bases). TRBV23-1 is an ORF, and what it does is uncertain. The CDR3 has 22 residues. V was cut by 0 bases and J by 3 bases, with 30 bases left in between. DNA of the CDR3: TGCGCCAGCAGTCAATCAGGGTCGGTTCCGGGACAAAGGGTGGGGATCAATCAGCCCCAGCATTTT. Its translation is CASSQSGSVPGQRVGINQPQHF.

This clonotype has only a few counts. The rearrangement joins TRBV25-1 to TRBJ2-5; no definite D call. The CDR3 extends over 15 amino acids. Germline loops: CDR1 MGHDK, CDR2 SYGVNS. V lost 3 bases and J 3 bases, leaving 14 bases between the germline ends. The CDR3 DNA reads as TGTGCCAGCAGTGATCCCGGGCGGCGAAAAGAGACCCAGTACTTC. Protein product: CASSDPGRRKETQYF.

The chain carries TRBV12-3 or TRBV12-4 and TRBJ2-7; D gene unclear. The CDR3 extends over 14 amino acids. The V end lost 3 bases, the J end lost 3 bases, and 12 bases lay between the germline ends. CDR3 DNA sequence: TGTGCCAGCAGTTTCGGGCAGCTACGCTACGAGCAGTACTTC. It yields the protein CASSFGQLRYEQYF.

The rearrangement joins TRBV18 to TRBJ2-5, with a weak D call TRBD2 (5 bases). This CDR3 spans 14 amino acids. Trimming cost V 2 bases and J 7 bases, with 14 bases left between them. Germline CDR1 and CDR2: KGHSH and LQKENI. Here the CDR3 reads CASSPSDNRGTQYF. CDR3 bases: TGTGCCAGCTCACCATCCGACAACCGGGGGACCCAGTACTTC. The full variable domain, its missing parts supplied by reference TRBV18 and TRBJ2-5, is NAGVMQNPRHLVRRRGQEARLRCSPMKGHSHVYWYRQLPEEGLKFMVYLQKENIIDESGMPKERFSAEFPKEGPSILRIQQVVRGDSAAYFCASSPSDNRGTQYFGPGTRLLVL.

The chain is built from TRBV12-3 or TRBV12-4 and TRBJ1-2, with D maybe TRBD1 (6 bases). The CDR3 loop spans 14 amino acids. V was clipped by 8 bases and J by 7 bases, with 20 bases between them. The CDR3: CASRGQGPRSGYTF. CDR3 nucleotides: TGTGCCAGCCGAGGGCAGGGGCCGAGAAGTGGCTACACCTTC.